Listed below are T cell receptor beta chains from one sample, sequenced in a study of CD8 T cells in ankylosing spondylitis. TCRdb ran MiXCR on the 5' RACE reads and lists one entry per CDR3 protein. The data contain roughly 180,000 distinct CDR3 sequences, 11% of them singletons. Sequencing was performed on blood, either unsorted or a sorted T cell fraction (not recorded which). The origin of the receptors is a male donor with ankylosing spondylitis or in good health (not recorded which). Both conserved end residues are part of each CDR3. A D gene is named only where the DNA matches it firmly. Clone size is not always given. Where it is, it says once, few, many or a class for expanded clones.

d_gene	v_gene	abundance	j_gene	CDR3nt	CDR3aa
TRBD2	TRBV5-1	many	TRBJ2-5	TGCGCCAGCAGCACGGGACGGCAGGGAGGGCGCGAGACCCAGTACTTC	CASSTGRQGGRETQYF
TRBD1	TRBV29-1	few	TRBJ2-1	TGCAGCGTTGAAAAAAACTCTGGACAGGGCAATGAGCAGTTCTTC	CSVEKNSGQGNEQFF
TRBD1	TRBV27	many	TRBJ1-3	TGTGCCAGCACCCCCGGGACAGGGTCTGGAAACACCATATATTTT	CASTPGTGSGNTIYF
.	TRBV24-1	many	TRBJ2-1	TGTGCCACCAGTGATTGGTCGGGAGCAGGGTACAATGAGCAGTTCTTC	CATSDWSGAGYNEQFF
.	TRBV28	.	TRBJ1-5	TGTGCCAGCAGTCCAAACAGGGGCAATCAGCCCCAGCATTTT	CASSPNRGNQPQHF
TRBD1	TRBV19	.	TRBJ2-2	TGTGCCAGTAGCCCTCCGGGACAGCGGTCCGGGGAGCTGTTTTTT	CASSPPGQRSGELFF
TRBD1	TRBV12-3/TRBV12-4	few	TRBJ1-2	TGTGCCAGCACCACCTTCGGGGACAGCCTCTATGGCTACACCTTC	CASTTFGDSLYGYTF
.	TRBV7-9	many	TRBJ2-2	TGTGCCAGCAGCTTAATTCAGAACACCGGGGAGCTGTTTTTT	CASSLIQNTGELFF
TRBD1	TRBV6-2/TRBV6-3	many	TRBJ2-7	TGTGCCAGCAGTAACCGGACAGGGGGTACCTACGAGCAGTACTTC	CASSNRTGGTYEQYF
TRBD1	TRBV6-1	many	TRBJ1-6	TGTGCCAGCACCATTGGACAGGGACTCAATTCACCCCTCCACTTT	CASTIGQGLNSPLHF
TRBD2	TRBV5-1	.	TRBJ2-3	TGCGCCAGCAGCTTGGACCTAGCGGGAGGGACAGATACGCAGTATTTT	CASSLDLAGGTDTQYF
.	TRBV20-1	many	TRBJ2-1	TGCAGTGCTAGTAATCCGGCTCGGACGCAGAATGAGCAGTTCTTC	CSASNPARTQNEQFF
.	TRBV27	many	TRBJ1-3	TGTGCCAGCAGTTTGGATTGGGGAAACGGAAACACCATATATTTT	CASSLDWGNGNTIYF
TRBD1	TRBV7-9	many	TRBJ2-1	TGTGCCAGCAGCTTTCGGACAGGGGCTACTGAGCAGTTCTTC	CASSFRTGATEQFF
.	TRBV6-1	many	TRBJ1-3	TGTGCCAGCAGTCCCGGGGGCTCAAGCTCTGGAAACACCATATATTTT	CASSPGGSSSGNTIYF
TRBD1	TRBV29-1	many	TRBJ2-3	TGCAGCGTCGACGTGGACAGGTACACAGATACGCAGTATTTT	CSVDVDRYTDTQYF
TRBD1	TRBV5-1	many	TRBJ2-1	TGCGCCAGCAGGCTGATACCGGGACAGAACAATGAGCAGTTCTTC	CASRLIPGQNNEQFF
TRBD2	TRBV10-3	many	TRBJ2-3	TGTGCCATCACTCAAGCCAGACTAGCGGGAGGGCCCCGCACAGATACGCAGTATTTT	CAITQARLAGGPRTDTQYF
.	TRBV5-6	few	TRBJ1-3	TGTGCCAGCAGCTTGATGGGGACTAGCTCTGGAAACACCATATATTTT	CASSLMGTSSGNTIYF
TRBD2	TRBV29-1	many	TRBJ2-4	TGCAGCGTTGGGGAGCGGGGAAACATTCAGTACTTC	CSVGERGNIQYF
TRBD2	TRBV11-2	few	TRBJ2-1	TGTGCCAGCAGAGGACTAGACGGTGAGCAGTTCTTC	CASRGLDGEQFF
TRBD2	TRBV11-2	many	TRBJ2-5	TGTGCCAGCAGCTCCAATACACTAGCGGCTAGCCAAGAGACCCAGTACTTC	CASSSNTLAASQETQYF
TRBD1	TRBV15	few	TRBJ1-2	TGTGCCACCAGCAGAGATCCCGGACAGGGAGCTAACTATGGCTACACCTTC	CATSRDPGQGANYGYTF
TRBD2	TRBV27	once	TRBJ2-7	TGTGCCAGCAGTTCAGAGACTAGCGGGAGGATCTACGAGCAGTACTTC	CASSSETSGRIYEQYF
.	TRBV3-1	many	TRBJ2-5	TGTGCCAGCAGCCCCAACCGGGGAGGAGAGACCCAGTACTTC	CASSPNRGGETQYF
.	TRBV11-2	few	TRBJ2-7	TGTGCCAGCAGCTTAGATAGGAGTCCCTCCTACGAGCAGTACTTC	CASSLDRSPSYEQYF
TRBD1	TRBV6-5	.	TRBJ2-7	TGTGACAGCAGTTCCGCCGGGACAGGGGGCGTTTATTACGAGCAGTACTTC	CDSSSAGTGGVYYEQYF
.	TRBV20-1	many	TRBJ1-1	TGCAGTGCTAGAGGGGACCCCAAGAACACTGAAGCTTTCTTT	CSARGDPKNTEAFF
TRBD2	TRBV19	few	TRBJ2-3	TGTGCCAGTGGCTTGGCGGGAGCTCGAACAGATACGCAGTATTTT	CASGLAGARTDTQYF
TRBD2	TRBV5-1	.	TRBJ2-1	TGCGCCAGCAGCTTGGTGACTAGCGGGAGTACTGAGCAGTTCTTC	CASSLVTSGSTEQFF
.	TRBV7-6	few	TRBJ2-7	TGTGCCAGCAGCTCCTCTAGGGCCTACGAGCAGTACTTC	CASSSSRAYEQYF
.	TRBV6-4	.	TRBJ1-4	TGTGCCAGCAGTGAGATAAAGGGACCGAATGAAAAACTGTTTTTT	CASSEIKGPNEKLFF
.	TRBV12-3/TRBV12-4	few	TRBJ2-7	TGTGCCAGCAGTTTCGGGTCGGGGGAGCAGTACTTC	CASSFGSGEQYF
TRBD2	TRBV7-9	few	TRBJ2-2	TGTGCCAGCGCACTAGCGGCGAACACCGGGGAGCTGTTTTTT	CASALAANTGELFF
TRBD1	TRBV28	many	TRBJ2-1	TGTGCCAGCAGTTTAGGGACAGGGAAGGAGCAGTTCTTC	CASSLGTGKEQFF
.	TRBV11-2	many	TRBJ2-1	TGTGCCAGCAGCTTAATCGGGAGCAATGAGCAGTTCTTC	CASSLIGSNEQFF
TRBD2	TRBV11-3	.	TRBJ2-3	TGTGCCAGCAGCTCGCGGGGGACTAGCGGGAGCTCAGATACGCAGTATTTT	CASSSRGTSGSSDTQYF
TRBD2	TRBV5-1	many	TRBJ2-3	TGCGCCAGCAAGGGACTAGCGGGGGGGCTACCAGATACGCAGTATTTT	CASKGLAGGLPDTQYF
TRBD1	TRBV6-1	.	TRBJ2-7	TGTGCCAGCAGTGAACCGGGACAGGGGAGCTACGAGCAGTACTTC	CASSEPGQGSYEQYF
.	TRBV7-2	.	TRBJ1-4	TGTGCCAGCAGCTTAGTGCCTGAATTAGGACTGTTTTTT	CASSLVPELGLFF
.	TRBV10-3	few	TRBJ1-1	TGTGCCATCAGAAACGGGAGACTGAACACTGAAGCTTTCTTT	CAIRNGRLNTEAFF
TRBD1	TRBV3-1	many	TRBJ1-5	TGTGCCAGCAGCCATCGACAGGGTGATCAGCCCCAGCATTTT	CASSHRQGDQPQHF
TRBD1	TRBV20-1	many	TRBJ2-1	TGCAGTGCCACGGACAGGCTCTCCTACAATGAGCAGTTCTTC	CSATDRLSYNEQFF
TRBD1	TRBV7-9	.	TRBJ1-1	TGTGCCAGCAGCCCCCGTTCCGGGACAGACTTTGAAGCTTTCTTT	CASSPRSGTDFEAFF
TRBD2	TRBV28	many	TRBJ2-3	TGTGCCAGCAGTTTACCCCTAGCGGGGGGGCAGGATACGCAGTATTTT	CASSLPLAGGQDTQYF
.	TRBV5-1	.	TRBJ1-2	TGCGCCAGCAGCTTGGATACAGGCTTGAAGGGCTACACCTTC	CASSLDTGLKGYTF
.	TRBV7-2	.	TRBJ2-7	TGTGCCAGCAGCTTAACCGGGGCCCCCTACGAGCAGTACTTC	CASSLTGAPYEQYF
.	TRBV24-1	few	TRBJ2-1	TGTGCCGCCAGGGACGGCAATGAGCAGTTCTTC	CAARDGNEQFF
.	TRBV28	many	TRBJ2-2	TGTGCCAGCAGTTTATTCCGTACCGGGGAGCTGTTTTTT	CASSLFRTGELFF
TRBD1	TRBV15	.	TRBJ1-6	TGTGCCACCAGCAGAGATCTCTCCGGGACAGTTGGGTCACCCCTCCACTTT	CATSRDLSGTVGSPLHF
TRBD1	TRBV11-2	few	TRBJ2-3	TGTGCCAGCAGTCAGACAGGGGCGGTGGCAAGCACAGATACGCAGTATTTT	CASSQTGAVASTDTQYF
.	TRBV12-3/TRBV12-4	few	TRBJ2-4	TGTGCCAGCAGTTTAGTGGGGATTAAAAACATTCAGTACTTC	CASSLVGIKNIQYF
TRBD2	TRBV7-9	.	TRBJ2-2	TGTGCCAGCAGCCTCGGGACTAGGAACACCGGGGAGCTGTTTTTT	CASSLGTRNTGELFF
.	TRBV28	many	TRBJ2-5	TGTGCCAGCAGTTCTGGAGAGACCCAGTACTTC	CASSSGETQYF
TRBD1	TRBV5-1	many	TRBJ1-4	TGCGCCAGCAGCCCCACCGGGACAGGCGACGAAAAACTGTTTTTT	CASSPTGTGDEKLFF
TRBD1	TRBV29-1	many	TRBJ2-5	TGCAGCGTAGCCTCCACCGGGACAGGGATTCCCGAGACCCAGTACTTC	CSVASTGTGIPETQYF
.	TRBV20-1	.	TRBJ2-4	TGCAGTGCTAGATTAGGGGGGCAAGCGAACATTCAGTACTTC	CSARLGGQANIQYF
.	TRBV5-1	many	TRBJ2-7	TGCGCCAGCAGCAGGGACCTAAGCAACTACGAGCAGTACTTC	CASSRDLSNYEQYF
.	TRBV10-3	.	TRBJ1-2	TGTGCCATCAGTGGGGACGGGGTCGGCTACACCTTC	CAISGDGVGYTF